Following are 19 T cell receptor beta chains from one sample sequenced in a study of blood T cell repertoires in COVID-19. The table came from immunoSEQ multiplex PCR; TCRdb's copy has only in-frame clones and leaves some out. The sample includes fewer than 80,000 clones, roughly 88% of them seen just once. The material sequenced was peripheral blood. Receptors originate from a man aged 25 to 40 with acute or convalescent COVID-19.

This chain uses TRBV2 with TRBJ1-5; weak D call: TRBD1 (5 bases). Germline V lookup: CDR1 SNHLY, CDR2 FYNNEI. V shed 6 bases and J shed 4 bases, with 13 bases lying between them. This CDR3 is 14 amino acids long. CDR3: CASSSAHRNQPQHF. Here the CDR3 DNA reads TGTGCCAGCAGCTCAGCGCACAGGAATCAGCCCCAGCATTTT.

The chain uses TRBV30 and TRBJ1-1; D gene ambiguous. V lost 3 bases and J lost 1, with 9 bases in between. The germline gives CDR1 GTSNPN, CDR2 SVGIG (reference sequence). This CDR3 is 13 amino acids long. The CDR3 DNA is TGTGCCTGGAGACCCACAGAGAACACTGAAGCTTTCTTT. It translates to CAWRPTENTEAFF.

J is TRBJ1-5 and V is TRBV7-8; D ambiguous. Trimming stripped 8 bases from V and 6 bases from J, with 20 bases between. The CDR3 totals 15 residues. Germline assignment: CDR1 SGHVS and CDR2 FQNEAQ. Written as DNA, the CDR3 is TGTGCCAGCGGCATGTTTACAGATATGCGTCAGCCCCAGCATTTT. Translating gives CASGMFTDMRQPQHF.

The chain joins TRBV5-6 to TRBJ1-4, with D possibly being TRBD1 (6 bases). CDR1 is SGHDT, CDR2 YYEEEE, per germline. V gave up 1 base and J gave up 8 bases, with 12 bases separating them. CDR3 length: 14 residues. CDR3 in DNA: TGTGCCAGCAGCTTGTGGGGGGGCTGGGAAAAACTGTTTTTT. Translation gives CASSLWGGWEKLFF.

The chain recombines TRBV7-8 with TRBJ1-1, with TRBD1 matching 8 bases. This CDR3 is 16 amino acids long. Germline CDR1 is SGHVS and CDR2 is FQNEAQ. Germline trimming cut 5 bases from V and 1 base from J; bases unmatched to any gene: 9. The CDR3 is CASSPGTGDTNTEAFF. The CDR3 DNA follows: TGTGCCAGCAGCCCGGGGACAGGAGATACGAACACTGAAGCTTTCTTT.

The sample holds a few counts of this clone. The chain uses TRBV6-5 and TRBJ1-2; D not certain. The CDR3 runs to 12 residues. V lost 8 bases to trimming and J lost 1 base, with 8 bases between them. Germline-derived CDR1 and CDR2 are MNHEY and SVGAGI. CDR3 DNA: TGTGCCAGCTTTAACAGTAACTATGGCTACACCTTC. This gives the protein CASFNSNYGYTF.

The chain employs TRBV6-6 and TRBJ1-2, with a possible D match to TRBD1 (5 bases). Trimming stripped 8 bases from V and 4 bases from J, with 20 bases between. Germline lookup yields CDR1 MNHNY and CDR2 SVGAGI (reference sequence). This CDR3 has 15 amino acids. The CDR3 protein is CASFLQGRERYGYTF. The CDR3 DNA reads as TGTGCCAGCTTCCTTCAGGGTCGTGAGCGCTATGGCTACACCTTC.

This chain links TRBV3-1 (or the pseudogene TRBV3-2) with TRBJ1-1; tentatively, D is TRBD1 (6 bases). The CDR3 runs 14 residues. The V gene's germline CDR1 is LGHDT and CDR2 YNNKEL (reference sequence). Deletions cut 2 bases from V and 3 bases from J, with 10 bases between. The CDR3 is CASSQLGADTEAFF. The DNA for the CDR3 is TGTGCCAGCAGCCAATTGGGGGCAGACACTGAAGCTTTCTTT.

J is TRBJ1-3 and V is TRBV4-2; D is unresolved. There are 17 residues in the CDR3. Trimming shortened V by 0 bases and J by 4 bases, and 16 bases separated the two germline ends. CDR1 is LGHNA, CDR2 YNFKEQ, per germline. Written as DNA, the CDR3 is TGTGCCAGCAGCCAAGATCCCCTCAACAGCCTCGGAAACACCATATATTTT. Translated: CASSQDPLNSLGNTIYF.

V usage is TRBV5-1 and J usage is TRBJ1-5; D is unclear. The CDR3 runs to 14 residues. Trimming pared 0 bases from V and 4 bases from J, leaving 8 bases between. CDR1 and CDR2 from the germline V gene are SGHRS and YFSETQ. The CDR3 nucleotides are TGCGCCAGCAGCTTGGGGTCAGAAAATCAGCCCCAGCATTTT. Translating it yields CASSLGSENQPQHF.

The J gene is TRBJ2-7, the V gene TRBV5-8; maybe TRBD1 (5 bases). CDR3 length: 13 residues. The germline gives CDR1 SGHTS, CDR2 YDEGEE. Trimming pared 3 bases from V and 5 bases from J, leaving 12 bases between. Here the CDR3 DNA reads TGTGCCAGCAGCTCCAGGGTCCCAAACGAGCAGTACTTC. It yields the protein CASSSRVPNEQYF.

The V and J genes are TRBV7-2 and TRBJ2-1; 9 bases are shared with TRBD2. This CDR3 comprises 12 residues. Germline lookup yields CDR1 SGHTA and CDR2 FQGNSA. The V and J ends lost 3 bases and 10 bases, in that order; junction bases with no gene match: 1. In DNA, the CDR3 is TGTGCCAGCAGCTTCCTAGCGGGGGAGCAGTTCTTC. Amino acid sequence: CASSFLAGEQFF. The full variable domain, with the rest looked up from reference TRBV7-2 and TRBJ2-1, is GAGVSQSPSNKVTEKGKDVELRCDPISGHTALYWYRQSLGQGLEFLIYFQGNSAPDKSGLPSDRFSAERTGGSVSTLTIQRTQQEDSAVYLCASSFLAGEQFFGPGTRLTVL.

The chain employs TRBV10-3 and TRBJ1-4; 12 positions match TRBD1. The germline V gene encodes CDR1 ENHRY and CDR2 SYGVKD. The CDR3 has 16 residues. V lost 6 bases and J lost 6; bases outside the gene matches: 8. The CDR3 nucleotides are TGTGCCATCAGCCCGGGACAGGGGGCGACCGATGAAAAACTGTTTTTT. Translated, it gives CAISPGQGATDEKLFF.

The J gene is TRBJ2-1, the V gene TRBV11-3; 9 bases map to TRBD2. Germline loops: CDR1 SGHNT, CDR2 YENEEA. The junction had 6 bases not matched to a gene; V was cut back by 2 bases and J by 7 bases. CDR3 size: 15 residues. The CDR3 region is CASSLRSGSRNEQFF. CDR3 bases: TGTGCCAGCAGCTTACGTAGCGGGAGCAGGAATGAGCAGTTCTTC.

This sequence joins TRBV18 and TRBJ2-2; 8 bases agree with TRBD2. V trimming: 6 bases; J trimming: 0 bases; junction bases outside the gene matches: 3. CDR3 size: 15 residues. CDR1 KGHSH and CDR2 LQKENI come from the germline V gene. In nucleotides, the CDR3 is TGTGCCAGCTCTTTAGCGGGGACGAACACCGGGGAGCTGTTTTTT. Its translation: CASSLAGTNTGELFF. Full variable domain (missing parts from reference TRBV18 and TRBJ2-2): NAGVMQNPRHLVRRRGQEARLRCSPMKGHSHVYWYRQLPEEGLKFMVYLQKENIIDESGMPKERFSAEFPKEGPSILRIQQVVRGDSAAYFCASSLAGTNTGELFFGEGSRLTVL.

The gene calls are TRBV9 and TRBJ2-1; 7 bases are shared with TRBD2. V dropped 3 bases and J dropped 5; count of bases not matched to a gene: 11. From germline, CDR1 is SGDLS and CDR2 YYNGEE. CDR3 length: 16 residues. The CDR3 spells CASSGRVRGTNNEQFF. CDR3 DNA sequence: TGTGCCAGCAGCGGACGGGTACGGGGGACTAACAATGAGCAGTTCTTC.

This sequence joins TRBV7-9 and TRBJ2-7; tentatively, D is TRBD2 (5 bases). Germline assignment: CDR1 SEHNR and CDR2 FQNEAQ (reference sequence). V dropped 5 bases and J dropped 6 bases, with 11 bases sitting between them. The CDR3 runs 12 residues. CDR3 sequence: CASSPRRVEQYF. CDR3 coding DNA: TGTGCCAGCAGCCCGAGGCGGGTCGAGCAGTACTTC.

The chain is built from TRBV19 and TRBJ2-5; tentative D call: TRBD2 (6 bases). The germline V and J ends were trimmed by 3 bases and 1 base, with 12 bases remaining between them. Germline V lookup: CDR1 LNHDA, CDR2 SQIVND (reference sequence). This CDR3 has 15 residues. CDR3 sequence: CASSMGRGTQETQYF. The CDR3 region has the DNA TGTGCCAGTAGTATGGGTCGGGGGACCCAAGAGACCCAGTACTTC.

This clone occurred a few times. The CDR3 is CASSLGAQGASGYTF. DNA for the CDR3: TGTGCCAGCAGCCTAGGGGCACAGGGGGCGAGTGGCTACACCTTC. The chain combines TRBV3-1 (or the pseudogene TRBV3-2) with TRBJ1-2, with 9 bases aligning to TRBD1. V gave up 4 bases and J gave up 7 bases; unmatched junction bases: 10. The CDR3 has 15 amino acids. The V gene's germline CDR1 is LGHDT and CDR2 YNNKEL (reference sequence).